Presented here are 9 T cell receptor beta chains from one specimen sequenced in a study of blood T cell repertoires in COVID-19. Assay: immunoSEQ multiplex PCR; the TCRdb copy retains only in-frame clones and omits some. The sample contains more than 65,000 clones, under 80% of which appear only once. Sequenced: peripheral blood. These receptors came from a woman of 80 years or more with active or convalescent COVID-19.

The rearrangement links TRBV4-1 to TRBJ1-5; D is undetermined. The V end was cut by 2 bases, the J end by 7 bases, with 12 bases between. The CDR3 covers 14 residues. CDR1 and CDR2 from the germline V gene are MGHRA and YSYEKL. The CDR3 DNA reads TGCGCCAGCAGCCAACTACCCCTTTTGCAGCCCCAGCATTTT. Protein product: CASSQLPLLQPQHF.

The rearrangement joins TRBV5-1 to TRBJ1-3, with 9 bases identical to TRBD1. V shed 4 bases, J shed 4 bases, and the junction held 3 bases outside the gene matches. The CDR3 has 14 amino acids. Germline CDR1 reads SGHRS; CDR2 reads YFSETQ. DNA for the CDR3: TGCGCCAGCAGCACCGGACAGGGGGGAAACACCATATATTTT. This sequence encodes CASSTGQGGNTIYF.

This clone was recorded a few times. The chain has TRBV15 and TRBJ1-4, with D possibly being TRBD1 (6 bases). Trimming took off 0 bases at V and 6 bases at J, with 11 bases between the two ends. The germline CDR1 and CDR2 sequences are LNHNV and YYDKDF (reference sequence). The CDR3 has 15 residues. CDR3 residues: CATSRDRGRDEKLFF. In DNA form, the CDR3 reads TGTGCCACCAGCAGAGACAGGGGTAGGGATGAAAAACTGTTTTTT.

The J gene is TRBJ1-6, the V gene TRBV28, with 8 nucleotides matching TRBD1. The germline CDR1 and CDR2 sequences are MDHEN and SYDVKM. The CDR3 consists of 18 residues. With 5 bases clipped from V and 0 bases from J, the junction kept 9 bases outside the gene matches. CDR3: CASSLLRTGNSYNSPLHF. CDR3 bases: TGTGCCAGCAGTCTCCTCAGGACAGGGAACTCCTATAATTCACCCCTCCACTTT.

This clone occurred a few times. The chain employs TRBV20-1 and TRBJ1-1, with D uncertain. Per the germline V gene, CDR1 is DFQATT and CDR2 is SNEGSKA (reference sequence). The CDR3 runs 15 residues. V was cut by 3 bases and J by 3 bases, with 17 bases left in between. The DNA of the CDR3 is TGCAGTGCTAGTGAGCATGGAGGAGGTGACACTGAAGCTTTCTTT. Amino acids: CSASEHGGGDTEAFF.

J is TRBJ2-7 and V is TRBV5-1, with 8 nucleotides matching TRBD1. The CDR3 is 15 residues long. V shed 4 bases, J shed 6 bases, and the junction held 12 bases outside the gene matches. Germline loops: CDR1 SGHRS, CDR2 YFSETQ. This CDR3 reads CASSPVGQANSEQYF. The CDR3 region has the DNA TGCGCCAGCAGCCCGGTGGGACAGGCGAACTCCGAGCAGTACTTC.

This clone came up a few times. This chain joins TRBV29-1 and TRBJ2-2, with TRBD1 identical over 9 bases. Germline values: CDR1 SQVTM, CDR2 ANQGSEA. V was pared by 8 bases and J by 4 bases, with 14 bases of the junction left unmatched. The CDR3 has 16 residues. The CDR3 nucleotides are TGCAGCATCCTCCGGGACAGGGCTATGGGCACCGGGGAGCTGTTTTTT. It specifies CSILRDRAMGTGELFF.

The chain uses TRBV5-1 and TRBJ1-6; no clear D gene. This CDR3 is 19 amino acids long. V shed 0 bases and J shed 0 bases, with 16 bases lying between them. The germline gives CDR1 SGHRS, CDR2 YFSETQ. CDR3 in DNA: TGCGCCAGCAGCTTGGCAGGTTCCCTCCCCAGCTCCTATAATTCACCCCTCCACTTT. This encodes CASSLAGSLPSSYNSPLHF.

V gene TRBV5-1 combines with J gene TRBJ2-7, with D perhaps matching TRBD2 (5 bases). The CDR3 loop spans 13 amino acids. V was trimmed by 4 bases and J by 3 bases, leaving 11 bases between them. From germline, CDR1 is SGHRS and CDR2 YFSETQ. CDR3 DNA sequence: TGCGCCAGCAGCCTGCGAGGAGGCTACGAGCAGTACTTC. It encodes CASSLRGGYEQYF.